The 17 T cell receptor beta chains presented below share a single source sample, sequenced in a study of identical twins. TCRdb re-analysed the 5' RACE reads in MiXCR, keeping a single row per CDR3 protein. Here the sample spans 250,000 or so distinct CDR3 sequences, approximately 8.3% being singletons. These data were also reused for a study on yellow fever vaccine responses in identical twins.

The sequenced sample consisted of CD8+ T cells sorted from blood. The receptor source for this set is a woman aged 18-35 years in good health.

The gene calls are TRBV5-8 and TRBJ2-5; possibly TRBD2 for D (5 bases). Germline V lookup: CDR1 SGHTS, CDR2 YDEGEE. The CDR3 is 13 residues long. Trimming removed 8 bases from V and 7 bases from J, with 18 bases in between. The CDR3 sequence is CARSPGLLWTQYF. CDR3 in DNA: TGTGCCAGGAGCCCCGGACTCCTCTGGACCCAGTACTTC.

The rearrangement links TRBV11-2 to TRBJ2-3; D is perhaps TRBD1 (6 bases). In germline, CDR1 is SGHAT, CDR2 FQNNGV. V was shortened by 4 bases and J by 4 bases, with 9 bases between the two germline ends. This CDR3 contains 13 residues. The CDR3 DNA reads as TGTGCCAGCAGCTATACAGGGTCAGATACGCAGTATTTT. Its protein is CASSYTGSDTQYF.

This clonotype has ten or more counts. The rearrangement links TRBV6-2 or TRBV6-3 to TRBJ2-7; D ambiguous. The CDR3 is made up of 11 amino acids. The V end was cut by 4 bases, the J end by 5 bases, with 6 bases between. Germline V gene sequence: CDR1 MNHEY, CDR2 SVGEGT. CDR3 residues: CASSFFDEQYF. The CDR3 nucleotides read TGTGCCAGCAGTTTTTTCGACGAGCAGTACTTC.

The chain employs TRBV7-8 and TRBJ2-3, with D possibly TRBD2 on 5 matching bases. Per germline, CDR1 SGHVS and CDR2 FQNEAQ. This CDR3 is 15 amino acids long. This CDR3 is CASVGLNPSTDTQYF. CDR3 nucleotide sequence: TGTGCTAGCGTAGGACTGAACCCTAGCACAGATACGCAGTATTTT.

The chain joins TRBV27 to TRBJ2-1; 7 bases map to TRBD2. V lost 7 bases, J lost 3 bases, and 3 bases stayed unmatched. There are 13 residues in the CDR3. Germline CDR1 MNHEY, CDR2 SMNVEV (reference sequence). The CDR3, as DNA: TGTGCCAGCATGGCTAGCGGCTACAATGAGCAGTTCTTC. This translates into CASMASGYNEQFF.

This clonotype was observed at least ten times. The chain joins TRBV12-3 or TRBV12-4 to TRBJ2-1, with 7 nucleotides matching TRBD2. V lost 6 bases, J lost 5 bases, and 22 bases stayed unmatched. There are 19 residues in the CDR3. CDR3 residues: CASSPPMGGIHTNDNEQFF. As DNA, the CDR3 is TGTGCCAGCAGCCCTCCCATGGGAGGGATTCACACAAATGACAATGAGCAGTTCTTC.

This rearrangement joins TRBV28 to TRBJ2-2; D is possibly TRBD1 (6 bases). Between the trimmed V and J ends, which lost 4 bases and 8 bases, there was a span of 11 bases. CDR3 length: 13 amino acids. Germline values: CDR1 MDHEN, CDR2 SYDVKM. The chain's CDR3 is CASSYRAAGELFF. DNA of the CDR3: TGTGCCAGCAGTTACAGGGCGGCGGGGGAGCTGTTTTTT.

The rearrangement uses TRBV15 and TRBJ2-3; no clear D gene. CDR3 size: 13 residues. Germline V CDR1 and CDR2: LNHNV, YYDKDF (reference sequence). Trimming removed 6 bases at V and 2 bases at J, with 9 bases between. CDR3 bases: TGTGCCACCAGTCCCGACCTCACAGATACGCAGTATTTT. It codes for CATSPDLTDTQYF.

This chain uses TRBV7-3 with TRBJ2-2; 9 bases map to TRBD2. CDR3 length: 17 amino acids. The trim removed 1 base at V and 2 bases at J, leaving 5 bases unmatched. Germline lookup yields CDR1 SGHTA and CDR2 FQGTGA. The CDR3 spells CASSLNAGLANTGELFF. The CDR3 coding sequence is TGTGCCAGCAGCTTAAACGCGGGACTAGCAAACACCGGGGAGCTGTTTTTT.

This clonotype was seen more than once but under ten times. The chain links TRBV27 to TRBJ2-7; 11 bases are a match to TRBD1. J was trimmed by 6 bases and V by 0 bases; bases with no gene match: 1. Germline-derived CDR1 and CDR2 are MNHEY and SMNVEV (reference sequence). The CDR3 loop spans 14 amino acids. The CDR3 loop reads CASSLSGQGGEQYF. As DNA, the CDR3 is TGTGCCAGCAGTTTATCGGGACAGGGGGGCGAGCAGTACTTC.

This clonotype has ten or more counts. V is TRBV29-1 and J is TRBJ2-3; the match to TRBD2 covers 10 bases. The CDR3 loop spans 14 amino acids. The germline CDR1 and CDR2 sequences are SQVTM and ANQGSEA. Unmatched junction bases numbered 4, after V lost 5 bases and J lost 2 bases. CDR3 in amino acids: CSVNGLAVTDTQYF. The CDR3 bases are TGCAGCGTTAATGGACTAGCGGTCACAGATACGCAGTATTTT.

The gene calls are TRBV27 and TRBJ1-1, with no clear D. Germline V gene sequence: CDR1 MNHEY, CDR2 SMNVEV (reference sequence). The CDR3 is made up of 13 amino acids. V was pared by 6 bases and J by 1 base, with 9 bases between. The CDR3 sequence: CASSDLRNTEAFF. In DNA, the CDR3 is TGTGCCAGCAGCGACCTTAGGAACACTGAAGCTTTCTTT.

This chain links TRBV20-1 with TRBJ2-7, with D possibly matching TRBD2 (5 bases). V gave up 3 bases and J gave up 1 base, with 13 bases separating them. This CDR3 has 14 amino acids. Germline CDR1 and CDR2: DFQATT and SNEGSKA (reference sequence). DNA of the CDR3: TGCAGTGCTAGCGGGATTCCTATATCCTACGAGCAGTACTTC. Protein sequence: CSASGIPISYEQYF.

The rearrangement uses TRBV5-1 and TRBJ1-6; D gene uncertain. V lost 0 bases and J 8 bases, leaving 15 bases between the germline ends. Germline V gives CDR1 SGHRS, CDR2 YFSETQ. This CDR3 is built from 16 residues. The CDR3 DNA is TGCGCCAGCAGCTTGGTGTCGCATAGGTTGGATTCACCCCTCCACTTT. It encodes CASSLVSHRLDSPLHF.

This clonotype was observed at least ten times. The chain has TRBV12-3 or TRBV12-4 and TRBJ2-7; TRBD2 aligns across 12 bases. V trimming: 5 bases; J trimming: 10 bases; junction bases outside the gene matches: 3. This CDR3 spans 12 amino acids. The CDR3 region is CASSGLAGLQYF. In nucleotides, the CDR3 is TGTGCCAGCAGTGGACTAGCGGGACTACAGTACTTC.

This chain joins TRBV7-3 and TRBJ2-3; 8 nucleotides line up with TRBD2. Germline CDR1 SGHTA, CDR2 FQGTGA. The CDR3 covers 14 residues. Trimming took 6 bases from V and 6 from J; bases not matched to a gene: 8. The CDR3 spells CASRESGLGDTQYF. In nucleotides, the CDR3 is TGTGCCAGCAGAGAGTCGGGACTAGGGGATACGCAGTATTTT.

J is TRBJ2-5 and V is TRBV6-2 or TRBV6-3; 9 bases match TRBD2. In germline, CDR1 is MNHEY, CDR2 SVGEGT. V was clipped by 2 bases and J by 4 bases; unmatched bases: 5. The CDR3 sequence is 15 residues long. The chain's CDR3 is CASSYGLAGRETQYF. The CDR3 bases are TGTGCCAGCAGTTACGGGCTAGCGGGACGAGAGACCCAGTACTTC.